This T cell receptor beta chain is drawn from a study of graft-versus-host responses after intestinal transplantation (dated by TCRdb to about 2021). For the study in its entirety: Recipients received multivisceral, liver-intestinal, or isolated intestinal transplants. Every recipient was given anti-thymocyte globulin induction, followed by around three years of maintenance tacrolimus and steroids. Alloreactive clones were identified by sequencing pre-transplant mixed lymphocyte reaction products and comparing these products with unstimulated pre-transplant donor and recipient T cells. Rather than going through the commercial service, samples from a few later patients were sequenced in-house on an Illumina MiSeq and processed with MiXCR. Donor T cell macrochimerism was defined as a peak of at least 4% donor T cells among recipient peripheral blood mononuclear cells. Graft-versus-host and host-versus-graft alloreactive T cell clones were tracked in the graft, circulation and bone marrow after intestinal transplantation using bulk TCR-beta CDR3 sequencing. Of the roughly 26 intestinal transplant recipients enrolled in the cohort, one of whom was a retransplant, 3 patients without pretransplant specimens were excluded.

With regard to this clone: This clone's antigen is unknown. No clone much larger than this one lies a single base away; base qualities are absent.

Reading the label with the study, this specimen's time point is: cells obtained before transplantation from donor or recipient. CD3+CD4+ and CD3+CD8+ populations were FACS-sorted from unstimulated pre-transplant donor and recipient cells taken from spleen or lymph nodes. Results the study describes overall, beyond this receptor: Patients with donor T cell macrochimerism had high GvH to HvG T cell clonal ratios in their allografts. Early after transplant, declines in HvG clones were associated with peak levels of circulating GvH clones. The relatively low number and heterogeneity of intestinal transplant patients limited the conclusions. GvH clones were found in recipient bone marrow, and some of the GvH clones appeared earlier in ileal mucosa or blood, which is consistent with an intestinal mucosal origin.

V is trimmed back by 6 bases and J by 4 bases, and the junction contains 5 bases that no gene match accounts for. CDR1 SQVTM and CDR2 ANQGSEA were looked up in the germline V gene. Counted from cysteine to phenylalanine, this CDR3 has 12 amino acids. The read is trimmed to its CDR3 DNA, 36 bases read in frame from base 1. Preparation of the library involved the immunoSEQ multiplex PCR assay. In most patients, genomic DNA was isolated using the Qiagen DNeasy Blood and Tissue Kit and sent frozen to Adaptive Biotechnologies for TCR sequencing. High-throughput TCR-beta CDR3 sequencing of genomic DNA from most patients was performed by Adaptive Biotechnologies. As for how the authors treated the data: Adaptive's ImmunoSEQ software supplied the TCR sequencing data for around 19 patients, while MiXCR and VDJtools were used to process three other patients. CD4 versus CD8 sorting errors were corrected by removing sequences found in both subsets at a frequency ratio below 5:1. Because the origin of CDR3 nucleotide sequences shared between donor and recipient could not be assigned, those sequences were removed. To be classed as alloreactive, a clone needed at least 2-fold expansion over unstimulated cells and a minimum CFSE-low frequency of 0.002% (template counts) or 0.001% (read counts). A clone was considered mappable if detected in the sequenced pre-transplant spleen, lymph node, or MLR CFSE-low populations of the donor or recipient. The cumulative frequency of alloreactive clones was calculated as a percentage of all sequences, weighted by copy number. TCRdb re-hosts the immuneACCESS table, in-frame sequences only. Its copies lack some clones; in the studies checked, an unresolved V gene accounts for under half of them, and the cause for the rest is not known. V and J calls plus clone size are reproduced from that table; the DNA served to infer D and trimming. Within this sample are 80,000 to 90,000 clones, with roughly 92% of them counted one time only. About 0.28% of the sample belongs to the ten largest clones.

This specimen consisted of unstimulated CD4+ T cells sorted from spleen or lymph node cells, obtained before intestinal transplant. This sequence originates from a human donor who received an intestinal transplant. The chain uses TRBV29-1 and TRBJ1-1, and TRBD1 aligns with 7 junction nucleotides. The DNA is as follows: TGCAGCGTCCAGGGGGGAATCACTGAAGCTTTCTTT. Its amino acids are CSVQGGITEAFF. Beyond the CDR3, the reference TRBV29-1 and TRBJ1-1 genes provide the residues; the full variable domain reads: SAVISQKPSRDICQRGTSLTIQCQVDSQVTMMFWYRQQPGQSLTLIATANQGSEATYESGFVIDKFPISRPNLTFSTLTVSNMSPEDSSIYLCSVQGGITEAFFGQGTRLTVV.